This paragraph reports one TCR beta chain. As yet, its antigen is unknown. For TCR, cDNA came from 5'RACE template switching, which added a universal primer site and UMIs. From the 5' RACE reads, TCRdb called clonotypes with MiXCR, one entry per CDR3 protein. This sample has 500,000 to 650,000 distinct CDR3 sequences, with about a sixth found just once. Germline V gene lookup returns CDR1 DFQATT and CDR2 SNEGSKA (reference sequence). The CDR3 is 14 residues long. Losses at the gene ends were 6 bases for V and 4 bases for J; bases not matched to a gene: 11. These data are taken from a study of T cells after yellow fever vaccination. Notes on the study in general: After the booster, 96% of CD4 and approximately 90% of CD8 primary-response clones were re-detected. The CD4 and CD8 compartments had a small share of their clonotypes in common.

The sequence derives from a young man who received the YFV17D yellow fever vaccine. Sequencing used PBMCs, obtained 5 days after the first yellow fever vaccination. V usage is TRBV20-1 and J usage is TRBJ1-1; 7 positions match TRBD1. The CDR3 reads CSAPRQGQGTEAFF. The CDR3, as DNA: TGCAGTGCCCCCCGACAGGGTCAAGGCACTGAAGCTTTCTTT.